Reported below is one T cell receptor (beta chain). CDR1 SQVTM and CDR2 ANQGSEA come from the germline V gene. V dropped 6 bases and J dropped 0 bases, with 8 bases sitting between them. CDR3 size: 13 residues. This sample was included in a study of blood T cell repertoires in COVID-19. The authors' processing: It was from reference gene primer amplification that nucleated cell counts were estimated. The assay was immunoSEQ multiplex PCR, and TCRdb's table has in-frame clones only and misses some. D and trimming come from the DNA, and the V and J calls and clone size come from that table. Here the sample spans 46,000 or so clones, roughly 90% being singletons.

The rearrangement links TRBV29-1 to TRBJ2-2, with a tentative D call TRBD1 (6 bases). The source of this sequence is a man between 65 and 85 years old with active COVID-19. The sample comprised peripheral blood. CDR3 coding DNA: TGCAGCGTCAAGGGGGCGAACACCGGGGAGCTGTTTTTT. This encodes CSVKGANTGELFF.